This T cell receptor beta chain was identified in a study of PD-L1 blockade in urothelial cancer. Across the whole study: About 90% of the 29 patients were men who had bladder-origin urothelial cancer. Overall study results and limits: Survival was better when pretreatment blood TCR clonality fell below the median. Durable-benefit cases showed more tumor-associated blood clone expansion at 3 weeks.

Only in-frame clones appear in the TCRdb table, and some are missing; sequencing was by immunoSEQ multiplex PCR. This table holds 85,000 to 90,000 clones, more than 85% found once. Comments on this clone: Its antigen is unknown.

CDR3 length: 13 residues. Germline assignment: CDR1 KGHSH and CDR2 LQKENI. V gave up 6 bases and J gave up 6 bases, with 15 bases separating them. The sequence was obtained from a man in his sixties with urothelial cancer. The rearrangement links TRBV18 to TRBJ2-7; the D gene is possibly TRBD1 (5 bases). Sequencing was performed on PBMCs, taken around atezolizumab (anti-PD-L1) treatment. In DNA, the CDR3 is TGTGCCAGCTCTCCAAAGCAGGGTGGCGAGCAGTACTTC. It translates to CASSPKQGGEQYF.